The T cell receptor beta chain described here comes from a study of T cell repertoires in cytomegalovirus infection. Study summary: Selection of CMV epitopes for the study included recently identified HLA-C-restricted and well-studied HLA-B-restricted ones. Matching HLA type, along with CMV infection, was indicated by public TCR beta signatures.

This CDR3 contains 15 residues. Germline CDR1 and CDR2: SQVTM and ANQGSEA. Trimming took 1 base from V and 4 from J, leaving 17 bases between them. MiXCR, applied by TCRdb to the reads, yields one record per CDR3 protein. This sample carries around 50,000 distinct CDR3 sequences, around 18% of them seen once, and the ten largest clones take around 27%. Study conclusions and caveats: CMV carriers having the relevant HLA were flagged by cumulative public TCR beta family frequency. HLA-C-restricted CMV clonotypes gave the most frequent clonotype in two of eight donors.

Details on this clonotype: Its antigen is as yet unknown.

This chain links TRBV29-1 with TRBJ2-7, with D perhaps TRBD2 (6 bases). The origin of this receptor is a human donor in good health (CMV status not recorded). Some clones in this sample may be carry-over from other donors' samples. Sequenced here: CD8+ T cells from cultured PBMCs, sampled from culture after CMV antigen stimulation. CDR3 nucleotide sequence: TGCAGCGTTGAAGGTGGGGCAGGGACTTTGTACGAGCAGTACTTC. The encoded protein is CSVEGGAGTLYEQYF.